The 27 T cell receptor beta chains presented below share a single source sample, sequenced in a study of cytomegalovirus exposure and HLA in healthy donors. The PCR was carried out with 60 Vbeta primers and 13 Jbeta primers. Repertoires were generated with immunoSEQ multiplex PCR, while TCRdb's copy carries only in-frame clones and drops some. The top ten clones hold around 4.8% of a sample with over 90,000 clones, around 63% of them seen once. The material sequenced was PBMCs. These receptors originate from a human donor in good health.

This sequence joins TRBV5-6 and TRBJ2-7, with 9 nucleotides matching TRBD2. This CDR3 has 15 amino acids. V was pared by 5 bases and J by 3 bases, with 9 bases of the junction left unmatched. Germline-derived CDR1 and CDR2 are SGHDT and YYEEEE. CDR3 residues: CASRTTSGPDYEQYF. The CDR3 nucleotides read TGTGCCAGCAGGACGACTAGCGGACCCGACTACGAGCAGTACTTC. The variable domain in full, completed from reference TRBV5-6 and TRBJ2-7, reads DAGVTQSPTHLIKTRGQQVTLRCSPKSGHDTVSWYQQALGQGPQFIFQYYEEEERQRGNFPDRFSGHQFPNYSSELNVNALLLGDSALYLCASRTTSGPDYEQYFGPGTRLTVT.

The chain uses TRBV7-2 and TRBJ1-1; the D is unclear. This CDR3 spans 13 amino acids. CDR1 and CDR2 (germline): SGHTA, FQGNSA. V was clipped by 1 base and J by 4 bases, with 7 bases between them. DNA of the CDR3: TGTGCCAGCAGCTTAGGAGTCATCACTGAAGCTTTCTTT. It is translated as CASSLGVITEAFF. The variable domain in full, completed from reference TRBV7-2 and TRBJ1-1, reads GAGVSQSPSNKVTEKGKDVELRCDPISGHTALYWYRQSLGQGLEFLIYFQGNSAPDKSGLPSDRFSAERTGGSVSTLTIQRTQQEDSAVYLCASSLGVITEAFFGQGTRLTVV.

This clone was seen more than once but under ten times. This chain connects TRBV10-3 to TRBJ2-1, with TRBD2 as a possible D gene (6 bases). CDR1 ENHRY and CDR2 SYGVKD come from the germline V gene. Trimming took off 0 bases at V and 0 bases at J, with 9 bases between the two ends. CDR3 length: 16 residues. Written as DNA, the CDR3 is TGTGCCATCAGTGAGTCCGGGGGTAGCTCCTACAATGAGCAGTTCTTC. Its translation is CAISESGGSSYNEQFF.

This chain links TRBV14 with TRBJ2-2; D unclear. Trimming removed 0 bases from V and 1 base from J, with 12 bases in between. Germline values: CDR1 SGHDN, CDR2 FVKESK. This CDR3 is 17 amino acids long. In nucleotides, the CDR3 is TGTGCCAGCAGCCAAGATTTGGGCAGCCTGAACACCGGGGAGCTGTTTTTT. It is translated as CASSQDLGSLNTGELFF.

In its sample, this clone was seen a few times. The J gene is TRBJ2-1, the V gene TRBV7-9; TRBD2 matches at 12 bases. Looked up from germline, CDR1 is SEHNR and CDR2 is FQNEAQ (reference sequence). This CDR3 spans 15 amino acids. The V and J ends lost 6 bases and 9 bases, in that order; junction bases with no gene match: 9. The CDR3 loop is CASRLAGGLSSEQFF. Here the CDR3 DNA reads TGTGCCAGCAGGCTAGCGGGAGGGCTTTCCAGTGAGCAGTTCTTC.

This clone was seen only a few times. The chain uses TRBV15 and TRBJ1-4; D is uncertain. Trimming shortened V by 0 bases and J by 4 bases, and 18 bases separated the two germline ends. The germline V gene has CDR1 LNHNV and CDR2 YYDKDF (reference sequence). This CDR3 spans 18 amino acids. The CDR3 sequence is CATSRDSAGRGLNEKLFF. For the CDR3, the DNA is TGTGCCACCAGCAGAGATTCCGCGGGGAGAGGGCTTAATGAAAAACTGTTTTTT.

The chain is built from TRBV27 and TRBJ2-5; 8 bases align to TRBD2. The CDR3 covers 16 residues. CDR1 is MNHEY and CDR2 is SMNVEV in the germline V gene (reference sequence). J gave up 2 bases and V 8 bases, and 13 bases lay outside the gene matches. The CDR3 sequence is CASRRRGEVVQETQYF. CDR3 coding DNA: TGTGCCAGCCGGCGGCGGGGGGAGGTTGTGCAAGAGACCCAGTACTTC.

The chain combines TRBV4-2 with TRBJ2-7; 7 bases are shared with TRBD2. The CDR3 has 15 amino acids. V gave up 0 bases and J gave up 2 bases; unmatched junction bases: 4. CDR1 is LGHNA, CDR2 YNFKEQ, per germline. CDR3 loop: CASSQEGSGPYEQYF. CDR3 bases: TGTGCCAGCAGCCAAGAGGGTAGCGGGCCCTACGAGCAGTACTTC.

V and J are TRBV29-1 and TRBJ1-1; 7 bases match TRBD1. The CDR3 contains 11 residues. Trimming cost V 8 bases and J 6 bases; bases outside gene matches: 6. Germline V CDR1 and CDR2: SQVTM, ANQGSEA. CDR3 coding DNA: TGCAGCACCCGACAGGGCGCTGAAGCTTTCTTT. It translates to CSTRQGAEAFF.

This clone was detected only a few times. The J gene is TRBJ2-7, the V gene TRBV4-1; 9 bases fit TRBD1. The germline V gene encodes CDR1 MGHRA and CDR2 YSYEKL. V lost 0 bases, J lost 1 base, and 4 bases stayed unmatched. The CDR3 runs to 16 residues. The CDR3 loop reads CASSQDPDRGSYEQYF. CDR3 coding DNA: TGCGCCAGCAGCCAAGATCCGGACAGGGGATCCTACGAGCAGTACTTC.

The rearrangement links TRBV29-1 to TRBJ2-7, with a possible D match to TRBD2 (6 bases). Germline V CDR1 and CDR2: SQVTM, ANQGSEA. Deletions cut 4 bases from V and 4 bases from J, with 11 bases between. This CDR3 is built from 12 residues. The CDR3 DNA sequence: TGCAGCGTTGGGGAGGATTTATACGAGCAGTACTTC. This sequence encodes CSVGEDLYEQYF.

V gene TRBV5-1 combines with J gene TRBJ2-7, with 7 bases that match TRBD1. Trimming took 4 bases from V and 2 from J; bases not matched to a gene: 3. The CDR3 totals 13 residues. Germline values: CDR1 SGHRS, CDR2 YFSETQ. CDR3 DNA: TGCGCCAGCAGCAAGACAGGGACCTACGAGCAGTACTTC. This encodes CASSKTGTYEQYF.

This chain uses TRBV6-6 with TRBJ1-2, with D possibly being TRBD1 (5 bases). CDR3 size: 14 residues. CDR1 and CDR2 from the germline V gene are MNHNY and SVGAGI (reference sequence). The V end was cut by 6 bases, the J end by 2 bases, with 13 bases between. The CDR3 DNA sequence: TGTGCCAGCAGAAGGGCGGGGGTGAACTATGGCTACACCTTC. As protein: CASRRAGVNYGYTF.

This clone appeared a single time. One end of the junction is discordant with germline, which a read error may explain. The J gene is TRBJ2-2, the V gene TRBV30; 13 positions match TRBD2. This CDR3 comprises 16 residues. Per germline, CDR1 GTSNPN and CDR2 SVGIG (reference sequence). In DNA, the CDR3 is TGTGCCTGGGGTGTAGGGACTAGCGGGATCACCGGGGAGCTGTTTTTT. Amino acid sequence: CAWGVGTSGITGELFF.

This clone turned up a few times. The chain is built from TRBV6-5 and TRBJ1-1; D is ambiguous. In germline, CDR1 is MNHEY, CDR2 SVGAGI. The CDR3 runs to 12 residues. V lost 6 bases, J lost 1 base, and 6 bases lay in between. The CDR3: CASSPGNTEAFF. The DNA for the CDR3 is TGTGCCAGCAGCCCAGGGAACACTGAAGCTTTCTTT.

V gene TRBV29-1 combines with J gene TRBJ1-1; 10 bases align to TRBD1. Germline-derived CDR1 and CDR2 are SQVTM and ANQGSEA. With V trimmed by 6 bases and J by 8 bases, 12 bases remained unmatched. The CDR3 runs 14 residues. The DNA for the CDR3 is TGCAGCGTCCGTTTCCCGGGACAGGGGCCCGAAGCTTTCTTT. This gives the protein CSVRFPGQGPEAFF.

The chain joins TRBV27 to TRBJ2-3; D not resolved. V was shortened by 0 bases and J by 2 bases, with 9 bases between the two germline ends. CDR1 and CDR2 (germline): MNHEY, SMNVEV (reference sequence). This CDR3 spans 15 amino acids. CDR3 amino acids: CASSLSLSLTDTQYF. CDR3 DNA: TGTGCCAGCAGTTTATCTCTGTCCCTCACAGATACGCAGTATTTT.

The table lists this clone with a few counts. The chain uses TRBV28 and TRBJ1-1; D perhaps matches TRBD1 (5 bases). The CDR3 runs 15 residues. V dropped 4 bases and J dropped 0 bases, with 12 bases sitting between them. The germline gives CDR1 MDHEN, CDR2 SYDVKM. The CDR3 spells CASSSGGGLNTEAFF. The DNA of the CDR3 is TGTGCCAGCAGTTCGGGGGGGGGACTGAACACTGAAGCTTTCTTT.

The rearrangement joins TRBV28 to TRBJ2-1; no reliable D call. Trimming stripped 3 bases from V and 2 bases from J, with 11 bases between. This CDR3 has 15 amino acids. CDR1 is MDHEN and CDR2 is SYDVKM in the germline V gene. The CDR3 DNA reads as TGTGCCAGCAGTTTTCCGAGCGATACCTACAATGAGCAGTTCTTC. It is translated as CASSFPSDTYNEQFF.

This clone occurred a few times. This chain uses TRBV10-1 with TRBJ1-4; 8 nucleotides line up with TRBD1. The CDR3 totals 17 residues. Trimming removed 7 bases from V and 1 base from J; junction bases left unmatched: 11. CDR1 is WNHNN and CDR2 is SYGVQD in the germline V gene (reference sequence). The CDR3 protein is CASITRTGNGTNEKLFF. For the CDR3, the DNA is TGCGCCAGCATTACCCGGACAGGGAATGGAACTAATGAAAAACTGTTTTTT.

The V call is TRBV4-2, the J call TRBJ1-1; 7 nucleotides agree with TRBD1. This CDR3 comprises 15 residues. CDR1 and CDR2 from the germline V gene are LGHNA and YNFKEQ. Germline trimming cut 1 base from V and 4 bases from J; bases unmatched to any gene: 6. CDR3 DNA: TGTGCCAGCAGCCAAGCCGCAGGGGGGACCACTGAAGCTTTCTTT. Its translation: CASSQAAGGTTEAFF.

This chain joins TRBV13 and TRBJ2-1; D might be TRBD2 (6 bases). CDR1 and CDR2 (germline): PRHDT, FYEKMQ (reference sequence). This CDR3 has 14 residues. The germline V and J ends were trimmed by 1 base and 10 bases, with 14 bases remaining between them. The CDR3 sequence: CASSLEAGPGEQFF. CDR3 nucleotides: TGTGCCAGCAGCTTAGAGGCGGGGCCAGGAGAGCAGTTCTTC.

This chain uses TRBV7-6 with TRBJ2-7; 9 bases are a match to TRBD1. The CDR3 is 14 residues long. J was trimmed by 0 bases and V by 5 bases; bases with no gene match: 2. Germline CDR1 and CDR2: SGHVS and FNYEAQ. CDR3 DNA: TGTGCCAGCAGCCCGACAGGGGGCTCCTACGAGCAGTACTTC. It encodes CASSPTGGSYEQYF.

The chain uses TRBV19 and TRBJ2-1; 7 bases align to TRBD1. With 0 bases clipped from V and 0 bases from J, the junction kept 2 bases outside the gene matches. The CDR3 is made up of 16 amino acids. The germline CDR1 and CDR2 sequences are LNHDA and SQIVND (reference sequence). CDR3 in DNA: TGTGCCAGTAGTATAGAGACAGGGATCTCCTACAATGAGCAGTTCTTC. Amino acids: CASSIETGISYNEQFF.

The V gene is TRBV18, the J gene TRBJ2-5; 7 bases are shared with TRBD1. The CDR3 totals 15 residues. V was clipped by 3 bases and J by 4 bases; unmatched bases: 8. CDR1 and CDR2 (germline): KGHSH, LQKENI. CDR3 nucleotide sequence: TGTGCCAGCTCACCGGGACAGTCTACACGAGAGACCCAGTACTTC. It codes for CASSPGQSTRETQYF.

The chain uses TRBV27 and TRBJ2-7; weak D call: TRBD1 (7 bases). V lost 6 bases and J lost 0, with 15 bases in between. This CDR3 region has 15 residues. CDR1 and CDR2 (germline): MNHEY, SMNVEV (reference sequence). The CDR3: CASRLRQGGSYEQYF. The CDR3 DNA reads TGTGCCAGCAGGTTAAGACAGGGAGGCTCCTACGAGCAGTACTTC.

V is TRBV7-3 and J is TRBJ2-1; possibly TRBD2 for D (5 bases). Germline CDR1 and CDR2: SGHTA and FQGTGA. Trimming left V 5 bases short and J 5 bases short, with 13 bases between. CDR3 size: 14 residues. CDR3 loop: CASSPLDGHNEQFF. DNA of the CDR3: TGTGCCAGCAGCCCACTAGATGGCCACAATGAGCAGTTCTTC.